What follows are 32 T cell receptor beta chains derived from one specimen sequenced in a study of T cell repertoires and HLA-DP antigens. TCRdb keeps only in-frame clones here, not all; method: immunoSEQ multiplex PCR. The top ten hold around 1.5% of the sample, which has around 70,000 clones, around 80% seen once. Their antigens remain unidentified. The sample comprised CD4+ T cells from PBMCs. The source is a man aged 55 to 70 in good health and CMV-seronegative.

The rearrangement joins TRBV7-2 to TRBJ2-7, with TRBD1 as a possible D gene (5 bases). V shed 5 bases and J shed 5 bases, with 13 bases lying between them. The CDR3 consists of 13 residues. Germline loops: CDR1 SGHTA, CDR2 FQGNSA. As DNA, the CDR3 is TGTGCCAGCAGCCGTGGACAAGTAGACGAGCAGTACTTC. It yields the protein CASSRGQVDEQYF.

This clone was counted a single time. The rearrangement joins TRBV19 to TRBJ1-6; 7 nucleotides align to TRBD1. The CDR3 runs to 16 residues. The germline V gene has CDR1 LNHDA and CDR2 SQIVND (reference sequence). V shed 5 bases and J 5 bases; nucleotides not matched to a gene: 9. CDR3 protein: CASSASRGRNNSPLHF. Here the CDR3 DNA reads TGTGCCAGTAGTGCGTCGAGGGGGCGAAATAATTCACCCCTCCACTTT.

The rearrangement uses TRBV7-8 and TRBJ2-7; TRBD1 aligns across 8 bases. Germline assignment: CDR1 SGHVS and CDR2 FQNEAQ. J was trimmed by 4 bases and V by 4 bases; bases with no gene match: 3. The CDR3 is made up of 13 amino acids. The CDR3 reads CASSSGQVYEQYF. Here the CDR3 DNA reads TGTGCCAGCAGCTCGGGACAGGTTTACGAGCAGTACTTC.

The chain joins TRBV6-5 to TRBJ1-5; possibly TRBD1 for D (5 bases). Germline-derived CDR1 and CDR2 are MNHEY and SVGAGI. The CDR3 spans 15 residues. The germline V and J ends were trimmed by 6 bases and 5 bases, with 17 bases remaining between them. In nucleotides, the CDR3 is TGTGCCAGCAGCCCCCGTAAGGGGTCCCATCAGCCCCAGCATTTT. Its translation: CASSPRKGSHQPQHF.

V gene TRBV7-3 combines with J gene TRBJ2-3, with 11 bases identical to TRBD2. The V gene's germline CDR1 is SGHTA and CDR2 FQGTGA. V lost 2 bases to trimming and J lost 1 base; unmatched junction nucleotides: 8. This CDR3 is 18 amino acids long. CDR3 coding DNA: TGTGCCAGCAGCTTAGGAGCCTTAGCGGGAGGGCGCACAGATACGCAGTATTTT. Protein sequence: CASSLGALAGGRTDTQYF.

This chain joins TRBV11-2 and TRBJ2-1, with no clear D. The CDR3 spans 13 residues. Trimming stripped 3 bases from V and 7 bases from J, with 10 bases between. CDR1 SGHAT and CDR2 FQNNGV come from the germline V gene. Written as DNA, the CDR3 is TGTGCCAGCAGCTTCTCGGGTATGAATGAGCAGTTCTTC. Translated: CASSFSGMNEQFF.

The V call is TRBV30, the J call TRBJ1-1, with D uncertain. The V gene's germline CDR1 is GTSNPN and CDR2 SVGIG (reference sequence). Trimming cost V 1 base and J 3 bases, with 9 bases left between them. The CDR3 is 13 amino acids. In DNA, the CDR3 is TGTGCCTGGAGTGGCCTGGGTGACACTGAAGCTTTCTTT. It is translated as CAWSGLGDTEAFF.

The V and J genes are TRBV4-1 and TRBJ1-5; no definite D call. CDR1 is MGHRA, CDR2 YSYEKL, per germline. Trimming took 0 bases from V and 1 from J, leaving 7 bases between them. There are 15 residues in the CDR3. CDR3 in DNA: TGCGCCAGCAGCCAAGAAATGGCGAGCAATCAGCCCCAGCATTTT. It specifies CASSQEMASNQPQHF.

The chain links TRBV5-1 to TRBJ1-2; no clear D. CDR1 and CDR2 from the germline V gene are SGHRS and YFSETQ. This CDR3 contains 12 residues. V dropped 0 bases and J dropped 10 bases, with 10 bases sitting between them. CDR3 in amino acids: CASSLERHPYTF. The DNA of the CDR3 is TGCGCCAGCAGCTTGGAGCGCCATCCCTACACCTTC. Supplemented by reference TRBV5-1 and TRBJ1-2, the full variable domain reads KAGVTQTPRYLIKTRGQQVTLSCSPISGHRSVSWYQQTPGQGLQFLFEYFSETQRNKGNFPGRFSGRQFSNSRSEMNVSTLELGDSALYLCASSLERHPYTFGSGTRLTVV.

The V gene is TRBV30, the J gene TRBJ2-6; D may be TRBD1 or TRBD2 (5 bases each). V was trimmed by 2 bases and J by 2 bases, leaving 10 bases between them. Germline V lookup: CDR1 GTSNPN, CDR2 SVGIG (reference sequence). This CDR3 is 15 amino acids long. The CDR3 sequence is CAWSIMGAGANVLTF. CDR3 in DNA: TGTGCCTGGAGTATAATGGGGGCTGGGGCCAACGTCCTGACTTTC.

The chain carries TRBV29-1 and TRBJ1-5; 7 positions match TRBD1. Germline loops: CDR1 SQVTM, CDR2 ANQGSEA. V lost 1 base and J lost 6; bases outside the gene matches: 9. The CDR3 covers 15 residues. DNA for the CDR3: TGCAGCGTTGAAGGTTACACAGGGGATGCTCAGCCCCAGCATTTT. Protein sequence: CSVEGYTGDAQPQHF.

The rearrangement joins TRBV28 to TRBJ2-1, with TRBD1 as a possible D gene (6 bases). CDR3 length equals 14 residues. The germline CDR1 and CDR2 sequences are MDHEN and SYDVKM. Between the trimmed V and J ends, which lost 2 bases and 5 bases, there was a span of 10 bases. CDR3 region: CASSLVGTHNEQFF. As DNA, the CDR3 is TGTGCCAGCAGTTTAGTTGGGACACACAATGAGCAGTTCTTC.

CDR3 sequence reads: CASTPLAGLGPGELFF. In DNA form, the CDR3 reads TGTGCCAGCACCCCTCTCGCTGGCCTAGGACCCGGGGAGCTGTTTTTT. The chain combines TRBV27 with TRBJ2-2; D unresolved. Germline loops: CDR1 MNHEY, CDR2 SMNVEV (reference sequence). The CDR3 consists of 16 residues. The germline V and J ends were trimmed by 7 bases and 6 bases, with 21 bases remaining between them.

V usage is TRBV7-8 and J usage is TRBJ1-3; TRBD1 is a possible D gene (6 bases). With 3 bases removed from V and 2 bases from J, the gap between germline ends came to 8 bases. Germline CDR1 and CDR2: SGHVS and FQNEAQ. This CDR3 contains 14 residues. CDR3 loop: CASSLGAAGNTIYF. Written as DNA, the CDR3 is TGTGCCAGCAGCTTGGGGGCCGCTGGAAACACCATATATTTT.

CDR3 sequence (DNA): TGTGCCAGCTCACTAGGGACCGGGACAGGCAGCACAGATACGCAGTATTTT. Translating it yields CASSLGTGTGSTDTQYF. The V gene is TRBV18, the J gene TRBJ2-3, with TRBD1 identical over 8 bases. With 4 bases clipped from V and 0 bases from J, the junction kept 9 bases outside the gene matches. The CDR3 consists of 17 residues. Germline CDR1 KGHSH, CDR2 LQKENI.

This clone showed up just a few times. The CDR3 sequence is CASSAYRELNTEAFF. The CDR3 DNA reads TGTGCCAGCAGCGCTTACAGGGAACTCAACACTGAAGCTTTCTTT. This chain uses TRBV9 with TRBJ1-1, with D maybe TRBD1 (6 bases). Germline-derived CDR1 and CDR2 are SGDLS and YYNGEE. V gave up 3 bases and J gave up 2 bases, with 14 bases separating them. The CDR3 loop spans 15 amino acids.

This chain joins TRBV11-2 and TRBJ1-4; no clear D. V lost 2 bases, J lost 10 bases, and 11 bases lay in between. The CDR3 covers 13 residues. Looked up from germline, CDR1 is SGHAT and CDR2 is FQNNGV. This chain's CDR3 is CASSLTPFPKLFF. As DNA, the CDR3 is TGTGCCAGCAGCTTAACCCCGTTTCCAAAACTGTTTTTT.

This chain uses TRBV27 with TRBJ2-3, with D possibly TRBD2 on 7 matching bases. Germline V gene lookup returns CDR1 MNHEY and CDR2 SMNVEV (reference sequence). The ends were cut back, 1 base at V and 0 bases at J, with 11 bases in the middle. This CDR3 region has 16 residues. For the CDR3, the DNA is TGTGCCAGCAGTTTATACGCGGGGGCTAGCACAGATACGCAGTATTTT. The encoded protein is CASSLYAGASTDTQYF.

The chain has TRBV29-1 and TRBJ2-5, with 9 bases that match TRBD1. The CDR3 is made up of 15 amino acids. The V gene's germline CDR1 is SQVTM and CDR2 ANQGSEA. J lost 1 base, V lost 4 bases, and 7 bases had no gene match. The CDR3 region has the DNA TGCAGCGTTGTGAGGGACAGGGCTTTCCAAGAGACCCAGTACTTC. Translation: CSVVRDRAFQETQYF.

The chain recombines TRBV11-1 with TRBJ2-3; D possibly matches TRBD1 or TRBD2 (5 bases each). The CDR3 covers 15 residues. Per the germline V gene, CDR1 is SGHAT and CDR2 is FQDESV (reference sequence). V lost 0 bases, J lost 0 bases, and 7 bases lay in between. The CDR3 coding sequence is TGTGCCAGCAGCTTAGCGGGGGAAAGCACAGATACGCAGTATTTT. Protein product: CASSLAGESTDTQYF.

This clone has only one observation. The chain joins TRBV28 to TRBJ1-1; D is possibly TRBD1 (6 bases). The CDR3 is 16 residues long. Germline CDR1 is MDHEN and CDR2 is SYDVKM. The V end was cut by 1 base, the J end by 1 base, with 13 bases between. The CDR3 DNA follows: TGTGCCAGCAGTTTATCCCCAGGGGTTCGGAACACTGAAGCTTTCTTT. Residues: CASSLSPGVRNTEAFF.

CDR3 amino acids: CIASEDTKAGELFF. The CDR3 DNA reads TGCATTGCGTCGGAGGACACAAAGGCCGGGGAGCTGTTTTTT. The chain carries TRBV29-1 and TRBJ2-2; the D call may be TRBD1 or TRBD2 (5 bases each). CDR1 SQVTM and CDR2 ANQGSEA come from the germline V gene. This CDR3 has 14 residues.

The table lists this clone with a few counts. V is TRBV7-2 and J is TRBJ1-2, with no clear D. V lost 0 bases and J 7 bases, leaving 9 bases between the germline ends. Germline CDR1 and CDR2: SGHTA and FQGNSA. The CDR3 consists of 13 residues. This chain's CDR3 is CASSLAGSGGYTF. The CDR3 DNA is TGTGCCAGCAGCTTAGCAGGATCTGGTGGCTACACCTTC. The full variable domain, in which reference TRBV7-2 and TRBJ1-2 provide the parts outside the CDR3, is GAGVSQSPSNKVTEKGKDVELRCDPISGHTALYWYRQSLGQGLEFLIYFQGNSAPDKSGLPSDRFSAERTGGSVSTLTIQRTQQEDSAVYLCASSLAGSGGYTFGSGTRLTVV.

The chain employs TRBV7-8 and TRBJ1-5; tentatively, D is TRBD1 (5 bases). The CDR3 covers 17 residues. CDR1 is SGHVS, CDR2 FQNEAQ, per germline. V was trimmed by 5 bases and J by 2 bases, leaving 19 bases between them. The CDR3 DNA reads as TGTGCCAGCAGCCCTGGGGACGGGGGTTTGCGCAATCAGCCCCAGCATTTT. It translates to CASSPGDGGLRNQPQHF.

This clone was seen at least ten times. CDR3 sequence reads: CASSVGQDNSPLHF. The CDR3 bases are TGTGCCAGCAGCGTAGGACAGGATAATTCACCCCTCCACTTT. This chain joins TRBV9 and TRBJ1-6, with a weak D call TRBD1 (6 bases). The CDR3 runs 14 residues. The V end was cut by 0 bases, the J end by 5 bases, with 6 bases between. Germline V gene data show CDR1 as SGDLS and CDR2 as YYNGEE.

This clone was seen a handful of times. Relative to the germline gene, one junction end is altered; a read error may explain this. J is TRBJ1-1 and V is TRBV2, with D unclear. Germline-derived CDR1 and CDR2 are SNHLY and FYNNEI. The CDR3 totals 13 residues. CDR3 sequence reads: CASREGRVGEAFF. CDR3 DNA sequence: TGTGCCAGCAGGGAAGGACGAGTTGGTGAAGCTTTCTTT.

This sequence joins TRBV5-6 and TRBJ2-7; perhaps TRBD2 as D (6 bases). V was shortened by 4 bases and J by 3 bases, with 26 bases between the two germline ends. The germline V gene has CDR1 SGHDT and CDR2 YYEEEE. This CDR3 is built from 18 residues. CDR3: CASSLRLLTSPRGYEQYV. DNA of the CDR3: TGTGCCAGCAGCCTACGATTGCTGACTAGTCCCCGGGGCTACGAGCAGTACGTC.

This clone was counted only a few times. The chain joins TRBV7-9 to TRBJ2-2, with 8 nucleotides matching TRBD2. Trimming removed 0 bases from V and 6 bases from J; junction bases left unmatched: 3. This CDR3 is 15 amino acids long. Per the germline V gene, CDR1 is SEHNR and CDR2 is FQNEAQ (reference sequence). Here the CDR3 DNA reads TGTGCCAGCAGCTTAGCGGCGGGAGGAGCCGGGGAGCTGTTTTTT. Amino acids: CASSLAAGGAGELFF. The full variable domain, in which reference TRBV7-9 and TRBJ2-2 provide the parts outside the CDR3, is DTGVSQNPRHKITKRGQNVTFRCDPISEHNRLYWYRQTLGQGPEFLTYFQNEAQLEKSRLLSDRFSAERPKGSFSTLEIQRTEQGDSAMYLCASSLAAGGAGELFFGEGSRLTVL.

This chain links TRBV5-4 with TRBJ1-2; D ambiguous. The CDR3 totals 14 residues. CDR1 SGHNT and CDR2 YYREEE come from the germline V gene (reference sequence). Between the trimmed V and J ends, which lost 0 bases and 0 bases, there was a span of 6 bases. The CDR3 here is CASSLGHSNYGYTF. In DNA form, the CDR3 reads TGTGCCAGCAGCTTGGGGCACTCTAACTATGGCTACACCTTC.

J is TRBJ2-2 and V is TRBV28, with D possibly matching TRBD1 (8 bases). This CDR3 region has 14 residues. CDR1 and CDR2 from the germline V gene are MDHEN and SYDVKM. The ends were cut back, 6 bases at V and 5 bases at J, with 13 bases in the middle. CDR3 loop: CASRHRGGTGELFF. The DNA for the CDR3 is TGTGCCAGCAGACACAGGGGGGGAACCGGGGAGCTGTTTTTT. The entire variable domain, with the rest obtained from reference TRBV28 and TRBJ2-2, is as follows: DVKVTQSSRYLVKRTGEKVFLECVQDMDHENMFWYRQDPGLGLRLIYFSYDVKMKEKGDIPEGYSVSREKKERFSLILESASTNQTSMYLCASRHRGGTGELFFGEGSRLTVL.

CDR3 protein: CASRPTGVGGYTF. Written as DNA, the CDR3 is TGTGCCAGCAGACCTACAGGGGTTGGCGGCTACACCTTC. The chain combines TRBV27 with TRBJ1-2; 7 bases match TRBD1. CDR3 size: 13 residues. The V gene end was trimmed by 6 bases and the J gene end by 8 bases; junction bases not matched to a gene: 9. Germline CDR1 and CDR2: MNHEY and SMNVEV (reference sequence).

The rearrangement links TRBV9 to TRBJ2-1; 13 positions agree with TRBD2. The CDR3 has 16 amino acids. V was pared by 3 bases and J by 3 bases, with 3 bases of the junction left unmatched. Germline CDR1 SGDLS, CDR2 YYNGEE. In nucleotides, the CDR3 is TGTGCCAGCAGCGGGACTAGCGGGAGAAACTACAATGAGCAGTTCTTC. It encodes CASSGTSGRNYNEQFF.